A single sample gave rise to the 29 T cell receptor beta chains below, sequenced in a study of blood T cell repertoires in COVID-19. Produced via immunoSEQ multiplex PCR; TCRdb's table is partial and in-frame only. Of about 140,000 clones in the sample, 80% to 85% are singletons; the top ten hold about 5.5%. The sequencing sample was made of PBMCs or T cells enriched from blood (not recorded which). All receptors derive from a man aged 35 to 55 with acute COVID-19.

The chain has TRBV7-2 and TRBJ1-5, with 10 bases lining up with TRBD1. This CDR3 is built from 17 residues. The trim removed 1 base at V and 5 bases at J, leaving 8 bases unmatched. Looked up from germline, CDR1 is SGHTA and CDR2 is FQGNSA. The DNA of the CDR3 is TGTGCCAGCAGCTTAGACGCCCCGACAGGGGGCGATCAGCCCCAGCATTTT. Translating gives CASSLDAPTGGDQPQHF. Full variable domain (missing parts from reference TRBV7-2 and TRBJ1-5): GAGVSQSPSNKVTEKGKDVELRCDPISGHTALYWYRQSLGQGLEFLIYFQGNSAPDKSGLPSDRFSAERTGGSVSTLTIQRTQQEDSAVYLCASSLDAPTGGDQPQHFGDGTRLSIL.

The chain joins TRBV5-1 to TRBJ2-5; 11 bases are a match to TRBD1. The germline gives CDR1 SGHRS, CDR2 YFSETQ. The CDR3 covers 16 residues. V was pared by 4 bases and J by 0 bases, with 5 bases of the junction left unmatched. CDR3 protein: CASSKGQGVYQETQYF. Written as DNA, the CDR3 is TGCGCCAGCAGCAAGGGACAGGGGGTGTACCAAGAGACCCAGTACTTC.

The rearrangement uses TRBV10-3 and TRBJ1-3; no definite D call. There are 14 residues in the CDR3. Germline CDR1 ENHRY, CDR2 SYGVKD. Trimming stripped 2 bases from V and 4 bases from J, with 9 bases between. The CDR3 DNA is TGTGCCATCAGTGAGACAGAGTCCGGAAACACCATATATTTT. Amino acids: CAISETESGNTIYF.

This clone has a single count. The chain couples TRBV4-3 to TRBJ2-7; 9 bases map to TRBD2. The CDR3 has 18 amino acids. Germline CDR1 reads LGHNA; CDR2 reads YSLEER. Trimming took 0 bases from V and 2 from J; bases not matched to a gene: 11. The CDR3 nucleotides read TGCGCCAGCAGCCAAGATGTCGAAGCGGGGGGAAATACCTACGAGCAGTACTTC. It translates to CASSQDVEAGGNTYEQYF.

The chain couples TRBV19 to TRBJ2-1, with D perhaps TRBD1 (5 bases). The CDR3 is made up of 14 amino acids. V was clipped by 6 bases and J by 2 bases, with 11 bases between them. Per the germline V gene, CDR1 is LNHDA and CDR2 is SQIVND (reference sequence). DNA for the CDR3: TGTGCCAGTAGATACGCAGGGACCTACAATGAGCAGTTCTTC. Amino acid sequence: CASRYAGTYNEQFF.

The chain is built from TRBV7-2 and TRBJ1-5, with TRBD1 matching over 12 bases. The CDR3 consists of 18 residues. In germline, CDR1 is SGHTA, CDR2 FQGNSA. The ends lost 7 bases at V and 1 base at J; junction bases unmatched: 11. As DNA, the CDR3 is TGTGCCAGCATCCTAGACCGGGACAGGGGGCCAAGCAATCAGCCCCAGCATTTT. Protein: CASILDRDRGPSNQPQHF. Variable domain in full (rest from reference TRBV7-2 and TRBJ1-5): GAGVSQSPSNKVTEKGKDVELRCDPISGHTALYWYRQSLGQGLEFLIYFQGNSAPDKSGLPSDRFSAERTGGSVSTLTIQRTQQEDSAVYLCASILDRDRGPSNQPQHFGDGTRLSIL.

The genes are TRBV19 and TRBJ2-5, with 11 bases fitting TRBD2. The CDR3 covers 17 residues. V dropped 4 bases and J dropped 5; count of bases not matched to a gene: 12. CDR1 is LNHDA and CDR2 is SQIVND in the germline V gene (reference sequence). In DNA, the CDR3 is TGTGCCAGTAGTACGGGACTAGCGGACCCGCTCGGGGAGACCCAGTACTTC. This translates into CASSTGLADPLGETQYF.

As concerns this clone: The identical CDR3 is also encoded by other nucleotide sequences in the sample. The J gene is TRBJ2-3, the V gene TRBV9; 8 bases align to TRBD2. The trim removed 1 base at V and 3 bases at J, leaving 4 bases unmatched. Germline V CDR1 and CDR2: SGDLS, YYNGEE. The CDR3 contains 15 residues. DNA for the CDR3: TGTGCCAGCAGCGTATTGGCGGGAGGTACAGATACGCAGTATTTT. Translation: CASSVLAGGTDTQYF.

The chain uses TRBV5-6 and TRBJ1-2, with D possibly TRBD1 on 5 matching bases. CDR3 length equals 12 residues. CDR1 is SGHDT and CDR2 is YYEEEE in the germline V gene. Trimming removed 2 bases at V and 8 bases at J, with 10 bases between. This CDR3 is CASSFLGAGYTF. CDR3 nucleotide sequence: TGTGCCAGCAGCTTTTTAGGGGCCGGCTACACCTTC.

The chain links TRBV7-9 to TRBJ1-1, with unresolved D. The length of the CDR3 is 15 residues. Trimming stripped 5 bases from V and 0 bases from J, with 13 bases between. Germline V gene lookup returns CDR1 SEHNR and CDR2 FQNEAQ (reference sequence). CDR3 bases: TGTGCCAGCAGCGATTTGAGGGTGATGAACACTGAAGCTTTCTTT. Translation gives CASSDLRVMNTEAFF.

The rearrangement joins TRBV5-6 to TRBJ1-5; 9 bases align to TRBD1. Trimming at V came to 4 bases and at J to 2 bases, leaving 10 bases not matched to a gene. CDR1 SGHDT and CDR2 YYEEEE come from the germline V gene. CDR3 size: 17 residues. As DNA, the CDR3 is TGTGCCAGCAGCGCAGGACAGGGGTATGAGGGCAATCAGCCCCAGCATTTT. The encoded protein is CASSAGQGYEGNQPQHF. Using reference TRBV5-6 and TRBJ1-5 for the parts outside the CDR3, the full variable domain is DAGVTQSPTHLIKTRGQQVTLRCSPKSGHDTVSWYQQALGQGPQFIFQYYEEEERQRGNFPDRFSGHQFPNYSSELNVNALLLGDSALYLCASSAGQGYEGNQPQHFGDGTRLSIL.

This chain joins TRBV7-6 and TRBJ1-5; unclear D gene. CDR1 and CDR2 (germline): SGHVS, FNYEAQ. V lost 8 bases and J lost 4, with 12 bases in between. The CDR3 is made up of 13 amino acids. The CDR3 is CASGGGENQPQHF. The CDR3 DNA reads as TGTGCCAGCGGCGGTGGAGAGAATCAGCCCCAGCATTTT. Looking up the rest from reference TRBV7-6 and TRBJ1-5 gives the full variable domain: GAGVSQSPRYKVTKRGQDVALRCDPISGHVSLYWYRQALGQGPEFLTYFNYEAQQDKSGLPNDRFSAERPEGSISTLTIQRTEQRDSAMYRCASGGGENQPQHFGDGTRLSIL.

The chain couples TRBV10-2 to TRBJ1-1; 9 nucleotides line up with TRBD1. Germline CDR1 and CDR2: WSHSY and SAAADI. This CDR3 has 14 amino acids. Losses at the gene ends were 5 bases for V and 5 bases for J; bases not matched to a gene: 6. As DNA, the CDR3 is TGCGCCAGCAGTAAACCGGGACAGGGAACTGAAGCTTTCTTT. It yields the protein CASSKPGQGTEAFF.

This chain connects TRBV15 to TRBJ2-2; maybe TRBD2 (5 bases). The V and J ends lost 1 base and 6 bases respectively, with 12 bases between them. The germline CDR1 and CDR2 sequences are LNHNV and YYDKDF (reference sequence). The length of the CDR3 is 15 residues. The CDR3 is CATSRVFTGSGELFF. The CDR3 coding sequence is TGTGCCACCAGCAGAGTGTTTACGGGGTCCGGGGAGCTGTTTTTT.

This chain uses TRBV28 with TRBJ2-7, with 10 bases matching TRBD2. V shed 2 bases, J shed 0 bases, and the junction held 4 bases outside the gene matches. The CDR3 totals 16 residues. CDR1 and CDR2 from the germline V gene are MDHEN and SYDVKM. The CDR3 DNA reads TGTGCCAGCAGTTTACAACTAGCGGGGAGCTCCTACGAGCAGTACTTC. This translates into CASSLQLAGSSYEQYF.

The V call is TRBV7-2, the J call TRBJ2-3; weak D call: TRBD2 (6 bases). Germline lookup yields CDR1 SGHTA and CDR2 FQGNSA. The V end was cut by 6 bases, the J end by 11 bases, with 15 bases between. The CDR3 spans 12 residues. The chain's CDR3 is CASRLPGVGQYF. CDR3 coding DNA: TGTGCCAGCAGGTTGCCGGGAGTAGGGCAGTATTTT. Variable domain in full (rest from reference TRBV7-2 and TRBJ2-3): GAGVSQSPSNKVTEKGKDVELRCDPISGHTALYWYRQSLGQGLEFLIYFQGNSAPDKSGLPSDRFSAERTGGSVSTLTIQRTQQEDSAVYLCASRLPGVGQYFGPGTRLTVL.

V is TRBV10-1 and J is TRBJ2-1, with a possible D match to TRBD2 (5 bases). V lost 1 base and J lost 7, with 8 bases in between. CDR1 is WNHNN, CDR2 SYGVQD, per germline (reference sequence). The CDR3 loop spans 13 amino acids. CDR3 nucleotides: TGCGCCAGCAGTGAGTTACTAGGGAATGAGCAGTTCTTC. This codes for CASSELLGNEQFF.

This clone was found once. V and J are TRBV19 and TRBJ2-3, with D unclear. The germline V gene encodes CDR1 LNHDA and CDR2 SQIVND (reference sequence). This CDR3 contains 16 residues. The ends were cut back, 6 bases at V and 7 bases at J, with 23 bases in the middle. For the CDR3, the DNA is TGTGCCAGTAGCTCGCAGGTGCACCTCTTATCGTATACGCAGTATTTT. It yields the protein CASSSQVHLLSYTQYF.

V is TRBV11-3 and J is TRBJ2-2; no reliable D call. Germline CDR1 and CDR2: SGHNT and YENEEA. This CDR3 has 13 amino acids. Trimming stripped 5 bases from V and 7 bases from J, with 11 bases between. The CDR3 loop is CASSQLVDGELFF. The CDR3, as DNA: TGTGCCAGCAGCCAACTTGTAGACGGGGAGCTGTTTTTT.

CDR3 sequence reads: CASSLIGQPLYEQYF. CDR3 DNA: TGTGCCAGCAGCTTAATCGGACAGCCCCTTTACGAGCAGTACTTC. The rearrangement uses TRBV11-2 and TRBJ2-7, with D possibly matching TRBD1 (6 bases). The germline V gene encodes CDR1 SGHAT and CDR2 FQNNGV. The germline V and J ends were trimmed by 2 bases and 4 bases, with 15 bases remaining between them. The CDR3 totals 15 residues.

The V and J genes are TRBV5-1 and TRBJ2-5; 7 nucleotides align to TRBD2. CDR1 is SGHRS, CDR2 YFSETQ, per germline. After removal of 4 bases from V and 6 bases from J, the junction contained 12 bases not matched to a gene. The CDR3 loop spans 15 amino acids. The CDR3 loop reads CASSALADLGKTQYF. CDR3 DNA sequence: TGCGCCAGCAGCGCCCTAGCGGACCTCGGGAAGACCCAGTACTTC.

To note about this clone: The identical CDR3 is also encoded by other nucleotide sequences in the sample. The chain has TRBV28 and TRBJ1-1; D not certain. Germline CDR1 and CDR2: MDHEN and SYDVKM. The CDR3 totals 12 residues. V was shortened by 4 bases and J by 0 bases, with 3 bases between the two germline ends. CDR3 DNA sequence: TGTGCCAGCAGTTCAGTGAACACTGAAGCTTTCTTT. It encodes CASSSVNTEAFF.

The chain is built from TRBV9 and TRBJ2-2; D call uncertain. The CDR3 spans 12 residues. In germline, CDR1 is SGDLS, CDR2 YYNGEE. With 3 bases removed from V and 3 bases from J, the gap between germline ends came to 3 bases. The CDR3 protein is CASSAYTGELFF. The CDR3, as DNA: TGTGCCAGCAGCGCTTACACCGGGGAGCTGTTTTTT.

The rearrangement joins TRBV19 to TRBJ2-5; D unclear. CDR1 is LNHDA, CDR2 SQIVND, per germline (reference sequence). With 6 bases removed from V and 3 bases from J, the gap between germline ends came to 14 bases. CDR3 length equals 14 residues. CDR3 DNA sequence: TGTGCCAGTAGCCCTACAGATACCGAAGAGACCCAGTACTTC. The encoded protein is CASSPTDTEETQYF.

This chain connects TRBV15 to TRBJ1-6; the D is unclear. Germline V gene lookup returns CDR1 LNHNV and CDR2 YYDKDF (reference sequence). CDR3 length: 15 amino acids. V lost 1 base, J lost 0 bases, and 4 bases lay in between. The DNA for the CDR3 is TGTGCCACCAGCAGAGGCAGCTCCTATAATTCACCCCTCCACTTT. Protein product: CATSRGSSYNSPLHF.

This clone has just one count. V is TRBV21-1 and J is TRBJ1-2; the table's D call, TRBD1, was not checked against the DNA. TRBV21-1 constitutes a pseudogene. CDR3 length: 16 residues. The CDR3 DNA reads TGTGCCAGCAGCAAATATTTCCCGGACAGTTTCAAGGGCTACACCTTC. Translated, it gives CASSKYFPDSFKGYTF.

The sample holds one count of this clone. The CDR3 here is CASGWLGELFF. The CDR3 coding sequence is TGTGCCAGCGGTTGGCTGGGCGAGCTGTTTTTT. This rearrangement joins TRBV6-5 to TRBJ2-2, with D uncertain. This CDR3 region has 11 residues. Trimming took 8 bases from V and 11 from J, leaving 12 bases between them. Per the germline V gene, CDR1 is MNHEY and CDR2 is SVGAGI.

This clone has at least ten counts. This chain uses TRBV5-4 with TRBJ2-1; 9 positions match TRBD1. The CDR3 loop spans 14 amino acids. CDR1 and CDR2 (germline): SGHNT, YYREEE (reference sequence). J was trimmed by 6 bases and V by 4 bases; bases with no gene match: 5. The CDR3 coding sequence is TGTGCCAGCAGCGGTGTGACAGGGGGCAATGAGCAGTTCTTC. As protein: CASSGVTGGNEQFF.

The chain has TRBV5-1 and TRBJ2-2; TRBD1 agrees at 7 bases. The CDR3 has 14 amino acids. Germline CDR1 SGHRS, CDR2 YFSETQ. The V gene end was trimmed by 5 bases and the J gene end by 1 base; junction bases not matched to a gene: 2. CDR3 in DNA: TGCGCCAGCAGTCGACAGGGGAACACCGGGGAGCTGTTTTTT. This codes for CASSRQGNTGELFF. Filled out from reference TRBV5-1 and TRBJ2-2, the complete variable domain reads KAGVTQTPRYLIKTRGQQVTLSCSPISGHRSVSWYQQTPGQGLQFLFEYFSETQRNKGNFPGRFSGRQFSNSRSEMNVSTLELGDSALYLCASSRQGNTGELFFGEGSRLTVL.